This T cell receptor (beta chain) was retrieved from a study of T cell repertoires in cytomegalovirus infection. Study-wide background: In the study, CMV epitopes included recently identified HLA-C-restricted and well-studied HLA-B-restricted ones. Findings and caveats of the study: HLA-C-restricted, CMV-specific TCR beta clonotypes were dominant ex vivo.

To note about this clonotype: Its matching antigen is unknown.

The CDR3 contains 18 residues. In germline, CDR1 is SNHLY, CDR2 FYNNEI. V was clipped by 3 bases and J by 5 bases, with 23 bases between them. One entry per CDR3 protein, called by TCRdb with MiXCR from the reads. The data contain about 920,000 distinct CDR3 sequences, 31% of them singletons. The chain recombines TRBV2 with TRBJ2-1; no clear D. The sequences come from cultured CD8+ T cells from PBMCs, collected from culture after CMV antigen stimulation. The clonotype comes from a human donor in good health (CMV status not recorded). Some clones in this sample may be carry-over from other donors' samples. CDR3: CASSDLGSRGPENNEQFF. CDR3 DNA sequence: TGTGCCAGCAGTGATCTGGGTTCCCGTGGTCCTGAGAACAATGAGCAGTTCTTC.